The sequence of this T cell receptor beta chain was determined in a study of blood T cell repertoires in COVID-19. In the study overall: T cells, B-cell-depleted T cells, or PBMCs provided the cDNA or gDNA that served as material.

V shed 11 bases and J shed 7 bases, with 18 bases lying between them. This CDR3 spans 14 amino acids. Looked up from germline, CDR1 is SNHLY and CDR2 is FYNNEI. As handled by the study authors: Amplification with reference gene primers provided the estimates of nucleated cell counts. Repertoires were generated with immunoSEQ multiplex PCR, while TCRdb's copy carries only in-frame clones and drops some. From that table come the V and J calls and clone size; the DNA was used to work out D and trimming. The table includes approximately 150,000 clones, around 90% detected once. The chain is built from TRBV2 and TRBJ1-6, with a weak D call TRBD1 (6 bases). Sequenced sample: peripheral blood. The TCR originated in a woman between 50 and 59 years old with acute or convalescent COVID-19. DNA of the CDR3: TGTGCCGGGGGGGACATGGAGGGGAATTCACCCCTCCACTTT. Protein: CAGGDMEGNSPLHF.